The rows below give T cell receptor beta chains drawn from one sample of a study of OX40 agonist ivuxolimab in advanced cancers. Produced via immunoSEQ multiplex PCR; TCRdb's table is partial and in-frame only. The data show around 3,700 clones, with around three quarters seen just once and nearly 40% held by the top ten. The source material was CD4+ or CD8+ T cells sorted from blood, sampled in a trial of the OX40 agonist ivuxolimab. The receptors were gathered from an adult with an advanced solid tumor such as melanoma, head and neck, liver or kidney cancer. CDR3s include the opening cysteine and the closing phenylalanine or tryptophan. The D gene is left open where the match is weak. A row's size may be missing; if present it is once, few, many or a size class.

>TRBD1|TRBV2|few|TRBJ1-2
TGTGCCAGCAGTCCTAGGGACAGCGAGCGCTACACCTTC
CASSPRDSERYTF
>-|TRBV5-6|-|TRBJ1-3
TGTGCCAGCAGCTTGACCTACTCTGGAAACACCATATATTTT
CASSLTYSGNTIYF
>-|TRBV27|-|TRBJ2-7
TGTGCCAGCAGGGTCCTTGACTCCTACGAGCAGTACTTC
CASRVLDSYEQYF
>TRBD1|TRBV29-1|-|TRBJ2-5
TGCAGCGTTGAACTTGGGGACAGGGATATTATAACGGAGACCCAGTACTTC
CSVELGDRDIITETQYF
>TRBD2|TRBV15|-|TRBJ2-7
TGTGCCACCAGCTCGCCCCCTCTAGCGGGTGAGCGTGAGCAGTACTTC
CATSSPPLAGEREQYF
>TRBD1|TRBV4-2|few|TRBJ2-7
TGTGCCAGCAGCCCAGCCATCGGGACAGGGGGCTACGAGCAGTACTTC
CASSPAIGTGGYEQYF
>TRBD1|TRBV7-6|-|TRBJ2-3
TGTGCCAGCACCGCAGGGGGTTACACAGATACGCAGTATTTT
CASTAGGYTDTQYF
>-|TRBV5-6|few|TRBJ2-7
TGTGCCAGCAGCATTCTGGACAGTGGGGAGCAGTACTTC
CASSILDSGEQYF
>TRBD2|TRBV13|-|TRBJ2-3
TGTGCCAGCAGTTCCGGGGCTAGCGGGGGACTCAGCACAGATACGCAGTATTTT
CASSSGASGGLSTDTQYF
>-|TRBV2|-|TRBJ1-1
TGTGCCAGCAACCAACAAGCCATGAACACTGAAGCTTTCTTT
CASNQQAMNTEAFF